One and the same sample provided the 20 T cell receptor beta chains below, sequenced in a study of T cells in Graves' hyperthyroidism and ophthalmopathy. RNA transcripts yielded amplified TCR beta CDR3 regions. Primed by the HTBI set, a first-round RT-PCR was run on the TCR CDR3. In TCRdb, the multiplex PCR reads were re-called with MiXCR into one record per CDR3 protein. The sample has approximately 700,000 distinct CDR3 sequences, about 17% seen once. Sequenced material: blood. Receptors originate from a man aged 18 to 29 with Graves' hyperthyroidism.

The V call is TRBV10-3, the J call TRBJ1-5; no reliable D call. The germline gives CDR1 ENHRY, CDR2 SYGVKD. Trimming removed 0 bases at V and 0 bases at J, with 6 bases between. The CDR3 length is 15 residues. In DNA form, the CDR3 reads TGTGCCATCAGTGAGTCTACCGATAGCAATCAGCCCCAGCATTTT. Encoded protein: CAISESTDSNQPQHF.

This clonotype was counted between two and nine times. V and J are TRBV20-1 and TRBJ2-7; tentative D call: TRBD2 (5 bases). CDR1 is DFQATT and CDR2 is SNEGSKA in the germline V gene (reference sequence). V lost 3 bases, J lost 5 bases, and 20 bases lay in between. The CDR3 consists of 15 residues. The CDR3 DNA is TGCAGTGCTAGCCTTTGGAGGTCCCTAACCAACGAGCAGTACTTC. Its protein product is CSASLWRSLTNEQYF.

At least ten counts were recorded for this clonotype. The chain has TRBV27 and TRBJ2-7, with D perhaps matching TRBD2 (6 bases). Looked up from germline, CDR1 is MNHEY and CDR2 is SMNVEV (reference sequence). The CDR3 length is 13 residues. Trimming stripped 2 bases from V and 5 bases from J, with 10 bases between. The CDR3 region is CASSLAGPHEQYF. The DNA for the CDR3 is TGTGCCAGCAGTTTAGCGGGGCCCCACGAGCAGTACTTC.

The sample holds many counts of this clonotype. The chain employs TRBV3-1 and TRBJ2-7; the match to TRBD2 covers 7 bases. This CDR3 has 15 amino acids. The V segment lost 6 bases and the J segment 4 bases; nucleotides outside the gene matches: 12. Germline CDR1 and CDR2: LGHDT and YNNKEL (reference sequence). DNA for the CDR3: TGTGCCAGCAGTCCGCTTGGTAGCGGGCATTACGAGCAGTACTTC. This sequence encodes CASSPLGSGHYEQYF.

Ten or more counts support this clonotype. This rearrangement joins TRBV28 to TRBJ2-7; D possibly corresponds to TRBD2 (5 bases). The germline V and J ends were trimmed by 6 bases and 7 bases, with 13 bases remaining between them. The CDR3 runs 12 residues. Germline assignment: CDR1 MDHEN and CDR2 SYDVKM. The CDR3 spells CASRLRREEQYF. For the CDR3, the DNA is TGTGCCAGCAGATTAAGACGGGAAGAGCAGTACTTC.

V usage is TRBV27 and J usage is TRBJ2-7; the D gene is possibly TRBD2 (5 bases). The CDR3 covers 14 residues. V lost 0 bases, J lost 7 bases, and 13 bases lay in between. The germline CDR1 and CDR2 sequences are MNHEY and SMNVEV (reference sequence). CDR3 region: CASSLSMTSGEQYF. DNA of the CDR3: TGTGCCAGCAGTTTATCTATGACATCGGGGGAGCAGTACTTC.

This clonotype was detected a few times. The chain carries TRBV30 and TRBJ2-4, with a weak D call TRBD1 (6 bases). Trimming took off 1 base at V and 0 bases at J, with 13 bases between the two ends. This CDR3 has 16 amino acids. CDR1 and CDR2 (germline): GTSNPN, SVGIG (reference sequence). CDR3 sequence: CAWSEGVELAKNIQYF. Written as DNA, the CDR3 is TGTGCCTGGAGTGAGGGGGTTGAATTAGCCAAAAACATTCAGTACTTC.

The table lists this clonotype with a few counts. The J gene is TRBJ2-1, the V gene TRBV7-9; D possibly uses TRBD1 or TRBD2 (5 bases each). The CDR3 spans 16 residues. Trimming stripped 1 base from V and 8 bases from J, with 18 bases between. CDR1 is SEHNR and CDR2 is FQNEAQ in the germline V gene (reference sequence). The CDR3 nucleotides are TGTGCCAGCAGCTTAGGGGTAACTCCCCGGGGCGATGAGCAGTTCTTC. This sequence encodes CASSLGVTPRGDEQFF. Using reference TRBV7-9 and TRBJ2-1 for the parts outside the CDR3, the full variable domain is DTGVSQNPRHKITKRGQNVTFRCDPISEHNRLYWYRQTLGQGPEFLTYFQNEAQLEKSRLLSDRFSAERPKGSFSTLEIQRTEQGDSAMYLCASSLGVTPRGDEQFFGPGTRLTVL.

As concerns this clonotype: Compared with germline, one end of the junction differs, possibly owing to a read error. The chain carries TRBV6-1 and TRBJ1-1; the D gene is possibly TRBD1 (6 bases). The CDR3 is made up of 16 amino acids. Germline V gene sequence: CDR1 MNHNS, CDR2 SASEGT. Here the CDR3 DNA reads TGTGCCAGCAGGCTACGGACAGCTCAGGAGGACACTGAAGCTCTCTTT. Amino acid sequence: CASRLRTAQEDTEALF.

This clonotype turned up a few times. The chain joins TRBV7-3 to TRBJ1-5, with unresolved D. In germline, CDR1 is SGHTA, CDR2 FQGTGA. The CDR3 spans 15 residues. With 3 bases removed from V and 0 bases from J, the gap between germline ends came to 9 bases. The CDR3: CASSLVLHSNQPQHF. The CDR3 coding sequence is TGTGCCAGCAGCTTGGTCCTCCATAGCAATCAGCCCCAGCATTTT. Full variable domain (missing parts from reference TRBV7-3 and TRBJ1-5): GAGVSQTPSNKVTEKGKYVELRCDPISGHTALYWYRQSLGQGPEFLIYFQGTGAADDSGLPNDRFFAVRPEGSVSTLKIQRTERGDSAVYLCASSLVLHSNQPQHFGDGTRLSIL.

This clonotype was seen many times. CDR3 nucleotides: TGTGCCACCAGCAGGAAAACAGGGACTGAAGCTTTCTTT. Translated: CATSRKTGTEAFF. This chain uses TRBV15 with TRBJ1-1; maybe TRBD1 (6 bases). Trimming cost V 3 bases and J 5 bases, with 10 bases left between them. The V gene's germline CDR1 is LNHNV and CDR2 YYDKDF (reference sequence). This CDR3 spans 13 amino acids. Supplemented by reference TRBV15 and TRBJ1-1, the full variable domain reads DAMVIQNPRYQVTQFGKPVTLSCSQTLNHNVMYWYQQKSSQAPKLLFHYYDKDFNNEADTPDNFQSRRPNTSFCFLDIRSPGLGDTAMYLCATSRKTGTEAFFGQGTRLTVV.

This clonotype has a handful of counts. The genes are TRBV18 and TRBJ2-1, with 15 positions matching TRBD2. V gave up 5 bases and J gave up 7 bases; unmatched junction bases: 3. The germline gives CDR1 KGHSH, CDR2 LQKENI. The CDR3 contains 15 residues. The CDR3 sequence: CASSKGLAGGNEQFF. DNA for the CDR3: TGTGCCAGCTCAAAGGGACTAGCGGGAGGTAATGAGCAGTTCTTC.

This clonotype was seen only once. CDR3 in amino acids: CASSQGRHRGGETQYF. The CDR3 bases are TGCGCCAGCAGCCAAGGACGGCACAGGGGGGGAGAGACCCAGTACTTC. The chain recombines TRBV4-3 with TRBJ2-5, with D perhaps matching TRBD1 (8 bases). The germline CDR1 and CDR2 sequences are LGHNA and YSLEER. V lost 1 base and J 4 bases, leaving 16 bases between the germline ends. This CDR3 has 16 residues.

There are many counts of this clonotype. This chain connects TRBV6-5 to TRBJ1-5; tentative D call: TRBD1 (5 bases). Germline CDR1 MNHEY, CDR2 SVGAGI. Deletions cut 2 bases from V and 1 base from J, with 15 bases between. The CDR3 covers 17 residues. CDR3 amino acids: CASSYPPRGVSNQPQHF. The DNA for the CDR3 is TGTGCCAGCAGTTACCCGCCGAGAGGGGTGAGCAATCAGCCCCAGCATTTT.

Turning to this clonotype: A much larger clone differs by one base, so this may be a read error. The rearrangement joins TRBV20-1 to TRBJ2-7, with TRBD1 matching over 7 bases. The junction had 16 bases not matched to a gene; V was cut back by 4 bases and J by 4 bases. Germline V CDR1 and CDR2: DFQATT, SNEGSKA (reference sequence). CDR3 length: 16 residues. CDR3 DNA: TGCAGTGCTACAGCTATCACGGGACAGAGGCAGTACGAGCAGTACTTC. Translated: CSATAITGQRQYEQYF.

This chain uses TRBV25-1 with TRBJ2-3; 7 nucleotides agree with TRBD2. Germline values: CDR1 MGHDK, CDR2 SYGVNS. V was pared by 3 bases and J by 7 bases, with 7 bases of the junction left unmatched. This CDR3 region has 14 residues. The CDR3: CASSESSGSNTQYF. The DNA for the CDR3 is TGTGCCAGCAGTGAGAGTAGCGGGTCAAATACGCAGTATTTT.

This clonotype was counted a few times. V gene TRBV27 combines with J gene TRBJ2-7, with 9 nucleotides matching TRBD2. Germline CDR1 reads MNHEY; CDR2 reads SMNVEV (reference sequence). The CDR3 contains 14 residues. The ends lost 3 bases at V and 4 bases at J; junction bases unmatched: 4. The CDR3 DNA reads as TGTGCCAGCAGTTTCGCGGGAGGGCAATACGAGCAGTACTTC. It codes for CASSFAGGQYEQYF.

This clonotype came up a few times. The CDR3 loop reads CASSPDREYSPLHF. As DNA, the CDR3 is TGCGCCAGCAGCCCGGACAGGGAGTATTCACCCCTCCACTTT. V and J are TRBV5-1 and TRBJ1-6; 8 bases match TRBD1. Germline-derived CDR1 and CDR2 are SGHRS and YFSETQ. Trimming cost V 4 bases and J 8 bases; bases outside gene matches: 5. The CDR3 consists of 14 residues.

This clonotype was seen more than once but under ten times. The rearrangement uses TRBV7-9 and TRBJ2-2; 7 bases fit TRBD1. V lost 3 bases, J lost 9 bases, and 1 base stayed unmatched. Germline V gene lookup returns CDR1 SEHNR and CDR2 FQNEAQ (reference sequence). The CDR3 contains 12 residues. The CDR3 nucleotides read TGTGCCAGCAGCTTGACAGGGAGGGAGCTGTTTTTT. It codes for CASSLTGRELFF.

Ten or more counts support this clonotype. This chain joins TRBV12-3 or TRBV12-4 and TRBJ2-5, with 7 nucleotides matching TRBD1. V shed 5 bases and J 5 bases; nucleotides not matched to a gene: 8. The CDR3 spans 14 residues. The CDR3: CASSPNRGAETQYF. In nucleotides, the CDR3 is TGTGCCAGCAGTCCGAACAGGGGCGCTGAGACCCAGTACTTC.